These 14 T cell receptor beta chains originate from one sample sequenced in a study of T-cell reconstitution after alpha-beta-depleted transplantation in children. TCRbeta library preparation incorporated unique molecular identifiers. TCRdb called the PCR reads again in MiXCR, with one record for every CDR3 protein. The sample includes 450,000 to 600,000 distinct CDR3 sequences, 10% to 15% of them seen just once. The source was PBMCs, mostly from graft donor cells, collected 360 days after TCRalphabeta/CD19-depleted stem cell transplant. These receptor sequences come from a male patient younger than 18 who had a stem cell transplant for acute myeloid leukemia, so the T cells may come from the graft donor.

This clonotype was recorded at least ten times. The chain uses TRBV29-1 and TRBJ2-7; 8 bases line up with TRBD1. V was clipped by 0 bases and J by 6 bases; unmatched bases: 10. Germline V gene sequence: CDR1 SQVTM, CDR2 ANQGSEA. CDR3 length: 15 amino acids. The CDR3 spells CSVEEILQGGFEQYF. CDR3 DNA sequence: TGCAGCGTTGAAGAAATTTTACAGGGGGGATTCGAGCAGTACTTC.

This clonotype was found a few times. The V call is TRBV7-9, the J call TRBJ2-7; D possibly corresponds to TRBD1 (6 bases). Trimming cost V 4 bases and J 0 bases, with 19 bases left between them. The germline V gene has CDR1 SEHNR and CDR2 FQNEAQ (reference sequence). The CDR3 runs 17 residues. CDR3 loop: CASSSPIYRATSYEQYF. CDR3 nucleotides: TGTGCCAGCAGCTCCCCCATATACAGGGCTACCTCCTACGAGCAGTACTTC.

In this sample, this clonotype turned up a few times. V and J are TRBV9 and TRBJ2-3; 7 positions agree with TRBD2. The CDR3 is 16 residues long. J gave up 2 bases and V 3 bases, and 9 bases lay outside the gene matches. Germline-derived CDR1 and CDR2 are SGDLS and YYNGEE. This CDR3 is CASSALLAVSTDTQYF. CDR3 nucleotides: TGTGCCAGCAGCGCCCTTCTAGCGGTCTCCACAGATACGCAGTATTTT. The variable domain in full, completed from reference TRBV9 and TRBJ2-3, reads DSGVTQTPKHLITATGQRVTLRCSPRSGDLSVYWYQQSLDQGLQFLIQYYNGEERAKGNILERFSAQQFPDLHSELNLSSLELGDSALYFCASSALLAVSTDTQYFGPGTRLTVL.

In this sample, this clonotype turned up many times. The chain joins TRBV6-1 to TRBJ2-5, with D perhaps matching TRBD1 (6 bases). This CDR3 is built from 14 residues. With 6 bases removed from V and 0 bases from J, the gap between germline ends came to 11 bases. Germline CDR1 and CDR2: MNHNS and SASEGT. CDR3 nucleotide sequence: TGTGCCAGCAGGAAGACAGGCTACCAAGAGACCCAGTACTTC. It translates to CASRKTGYQETQYF.

This clonotype was counted ten times or more. The J gene is TRBJ2-2, the V gene TRBV29-1, with 12 bases that match TRBD1. With 6 bases clipped from V and 8 bases from J, the junction kept 7 bases outside the gene matches. Germline assignment: CDR1 SQVTM and CDR2 ANQGSEA. The CDR3 is 14 amino acids. This CDR3 is CSVTGTGGVGELFF. The CDR3 DNA reads TGCAGCGTAACCGGGACAGGGGGCGTGGGGGAGCTGTTTTTT.

The sample holds a few counts of this clonotype. V and J are TRBV7-2 and TRBJ2-7; D may be TRBD2 (7 bases). V was pared by 6 bases and J by 7 bases, with 19 bases between. In germline, CDR1 is SGHTA, CDR2 FQGNSA. The CDR3 sequence is 14 residues long. The CDR3 spells CASRGGGSPWEQYF. CDR3 bases: TGTGCCAGCAGGGGAGGGGGTAGCCCCTGGGAGCAGTACTTC. Variable domain in full (rest from reference TRBV7-2 and TRBJ2-7): GAGVSQSPSNKVTEKGKDVELRCDPISGHTALYWYRQSLGQGLEFLIYFQGNSAPDKSGLPSDRFSAERTGGSVSTLTIQRTQQEDSAVYLCASRGGGSPWEQYFGPGTRLTVT.

This clonotype was seen a few times. The chain couples TRBV7-9 to TRBJ2-7, with 8 bases that match TRBD2. J lost 1 base, V lost 3 bases, and 11 bases had no gene match. This CDR3 has 17 amino acids. CDR1 is SEHNR, CDR2 FQNEAQ, per germline (reference sequence). CDR3 region: CASSFGIAGRKSYEQYF. In DNA, the CDR3 is TGTGCCAGCAGCTTTGGGATAGCGGGAAGGAAATCCTACGAGCAGTACTTC.

This clonotype was observed a handful of times. The chain employs TRBV10-3 and TRBJ2-6; TRBD1 aligns across 9 bases. The CDR3 totals 16 residues. V gave up 6 bases and J gave up 1 base; unmatched junction bases: 4. The germline gives CDR1 ENHRY, CDR2 SYGVKD. DNA of the CDR3: TGTGCCATCAGACAGGGGGCATCGTCTGGGGCCAACGTCCTGACTTTC. Its translation: CAIRQGASSGANVLTF.

This clonotype was picked up one time. The V call is TRBV12-3 or TRBV12-4, the J call TRBJ2-7; 7 nucleotides match TRBD2. J was trimmed by 2 bases and V by 8 bases; bases with no gene match: 9. This CDR3 contains 14 residues. The CDR3 coding sequence is TGTGCCAGCGCCCCTGGGGGACTAACCTACGAGCAGTACTTC. Translation: CASAPGGLTYEQYF.

In this sample, this clonotype turned up a few times. This sequence joins TRBV15 and TRBJ2-4; 7 bases line up with TRBD1. Trimming at V came to 0 bases and at J to 7 bases, leaving 15 bases not matched to a gene. The CDR3 has 18 residues. Germline V gene sequence: CDR1 LNHNV, CDR2 YYDKDF (reference sequence). CDR3 DNA sequence: TGTGCCACCAGCAGAGATGGGGGTCTAGGGGGCAGGTTGAACATTCAGTACTTC. Translation: CATSRDGGLGGRLNIQYF.

This clonotype was observed many times. V usage is TRBV20-1 and J usage is TRBJ2-7; weak D call: TRBD1 (6 bases). The CDR3 runs to 14 residues. Germline V CDR1 and CDR2: DFQATT, SNEGSKA (reference sequence). Trimming removed 1 base from V and 0 bases from J, with 10 bases in between. The CDR3 protein is CSARGGRISYEQYF. The CDR3 region has the DNA TGCAGTGCTAGAGGGGGGCGGATCTCCTACGAGCAGTACTTC.

This clonotype has a handful of counts. V usage is TRBV5-1 and J usage is TRBJ2-1, with D tentatively TRBD2 (5 bases). CDR1 and CDR2 (germline): SGHRS, YFSETQ. This CDR3 region has 13 residues. Trimming left V 7 bases short and J 5 bases short, with 13 bases between. CDR3 sequence (DNA): TGCGCCAGCTTCGGGGTGACGCACAATGAGCAGTTCTTC. This sequence encodes CASFGVTHNEQFF.

The chain uses TRBV6-2 or TRBV6-3 and TRBJ2-7; the D is unclear. V was shortened by 6 bases and J by 3 bases, with 24 bases between the two germline ends. CDR3 length: 17 residues. Germline values: CDR1 MNHEY, CDR2 SVGEGT. DNA for the CDR3: TGTGCCAGCAGCCGATTCCTTCTGGACGGTGAGCGCTACGAGCAGTACTTC. It encodes CASSRFLLDGERYEQYF.

This clonotype was seen only once. The rearrangement uses TRBV20-1 and TRBJ1-5; 8 nucleotides agree with TRBD1. With 2 bases clipped from V and 3 bases from J, the junction kept 12 bases outside the gene matches. The CDR3 extends over 17 amino acids. CDR1 is DFQATT, CDR2 SNEGSKA, per germline (reference sequence). The CDR3 sequence: CSARSETGEILNQPQHF. CDR3 sequence (DNA): TGCAGTGCTAGATCAGAGACAGGGGAAATCCTCAATCAGCCCCAGCATTTT.